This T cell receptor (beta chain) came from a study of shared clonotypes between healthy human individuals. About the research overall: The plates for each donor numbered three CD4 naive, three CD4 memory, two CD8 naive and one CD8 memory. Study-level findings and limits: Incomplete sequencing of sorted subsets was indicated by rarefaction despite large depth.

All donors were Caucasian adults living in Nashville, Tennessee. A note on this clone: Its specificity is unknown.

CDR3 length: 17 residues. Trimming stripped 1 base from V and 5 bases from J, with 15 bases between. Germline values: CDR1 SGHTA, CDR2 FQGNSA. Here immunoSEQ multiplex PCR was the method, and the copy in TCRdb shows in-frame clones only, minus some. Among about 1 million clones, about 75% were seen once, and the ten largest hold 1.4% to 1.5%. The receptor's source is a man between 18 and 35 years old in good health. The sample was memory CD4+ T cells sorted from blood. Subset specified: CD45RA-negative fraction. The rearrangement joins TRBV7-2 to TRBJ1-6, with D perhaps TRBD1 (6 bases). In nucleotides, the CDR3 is TGTGCCAGCAGCTTAGACCGGCAGGGGTCGGATAATTCACCCCTCCACTTT. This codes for CASSLDRQGSDNSPLHF.